The 32 T cell receptor beta chains presented below share a single source sample, sequenced in a study of a mutant IDH1 vaccine in newly diagnosed glioma. Produced via immunoSEQ multiplex PCR; TCRdb's table is partial and in-frame only. The repertoire holds tens of thousands of clones, with approximately 79% as singletons. The time point is: week 11, during vaccination. A 20-mer mutant IDH1 peptide at 300 ug was injected subcutaneously with topical imiquimod. These receptors' antigens are unknown. This specimen consisted of PBMCs, obtained from a glioma patient whose treatment included an IDH1 peptide vaccine. These receptors were taken from a man in his forties or fifties with glioma.

The V call is TRBV7-8, the J call TRBJ2-1; 10 nucleotides match TRBD2. Unmatched junction bases numbered 12, after V lost 6 bases and J lost 4 bases. CDR3 length: 17 amino acids. The germline CDR1 and CDR2 sequences are SGHVS and FQNEAQ. CDR3 region: CASSGLEKREGYNEQFF. Written as DNA, the CDR3 is TGTGCCAGCAGTGGTCTAGAGAAGCGGGAGGGTTACAATGAGCAGTTCTTC.

This CDR3 reads CASSLAPQEQYV. The CDR3 coding sequence is TGTGCCAGCAGCTTAGCCCCCCAAGAGCAGTACGTC. The V call is TRBV11-3, the J call TRBJ2-7; D is unresolved. The CDR3 has 12 residues. Deletions cut 1 base from V and 7 bases from J, with 8 bases between. CDR1 is SGHNT, CDR2 YENEEA, per germline.

This chain uses TRBV2 with TRBJ2-7; 9 positions match TRBD1. V was pared by 3 bases and J by 7 bases, with 10 bases of the junction left unmatched. The CDR3 totals 15 residues. Germline values: CDR1 SNHLY, CDR2 FYNNEI. Written as DNA, the CDR3 is TGTGCCAGCAGTGATGTACAGGGGGCTGGAGGAGAGCAGTACTTC. Translation gives CASSDVQGAGGEQYF.

The chain couples TRBV6-6 to TRBJ1-6, with TRBD1 matching 8 bases. The CDR3 totals 14 residues. Trimming removed 0 bases from V and 9 bases from J; junction bases left unmatched: 1. Germline loops: CDR1 MNHNY, CDR2 SVGAGI (reference sequence). The CDR3 protein is CASSYSRGPSPLHF. The CDR3 coding sequence is TGTGCCAGCAGTTACTCCAGGGGGCCTTCACCCCTCCACTTT.

The sample holds a few counts of this clone. The CDR3 here is CASSLDYSYNSPLHF. In DNA, the CDR3 is TGTGCCAGCAGCTTGGATTACTCCTATAATTCACCCCTCCACTTT. The chain couples TRBV7-6 to TRBJ1-6; D is unresolved. The V gene lost 3 bases and the J gene lost 0 bases, with 6 bases spanning the gap. The CDR3 has 15 amino acids. The V gene's germline CDR1 is SGHVS and CDR2 FNYEAQ.

This clone was picked up one time. The chain joins TRBV2 to TRBJ2-2; 9 bases match TRBD1. This CDR3 region has 15 residues. Trimming at V came to 7 bases and at J to 4 bases, leaving 7 bases not matched to a gene. Germline assignment: CDR1 SNHLY and CDR2 FYNNEI. The CDR3 nucleotides are TGTGCCAGCACCCCGACAGGGGGAGGCACCGGGGAGCTGTTTTTT. Protein product: CASTPTGGGTGELFF.

CDR3 in DNA: TGTGCCAGTAGTATGAGAGGGGGCGGCGCCGGGTATGGCTACACCTTC. Translating gives CASSMRGGGAGYGYTF. The chain recombines TRBV19 with TRBJ1-2, with 7 nucleotides matching TRBD1. J was trimmed by 5 bases and V by 3 bases; bases with no gene match: 12. The CDR3 runs 16 residues. Germline V lookup: CDR1 LNHDA, CDR2 SQIVND (reference sequence).

The rearrangement joins TRBV18 to TRBJ1-5; 8 bases match TRBD1. Germline loops: CDR1 KGHSH, CDR2 LQKENI. The CDR3 covers 15 residues. V trimming: 3 bases; J trimming: 5 bases; junction bases outside the gene matches: 6. The CDR3 coding sequence is TGTGCCAGCTCACCGACAGGGGATGGGTATCAGCCCCAGCATTTT. Amino acids: CASSPTGDGYQPQHF.

The chain has TRBV7-8 and TRBJ1-1; no reliable D call. The CDR3 runs 17 residues. Trimming pared 5 bases from V and 0 bases from J, leaving 19 bases between. Per the germline V gene, CDR1 is SGHVS and CDR2 is FQNEAQ. This chain's CDR3 is CASSPPSAAPMNTEAFF. The CDR3 coding sequence is TGTGCCAGCAGCCCCCCGTCGGCAGCTCCCATGAACACTGAAGCTTTCTTT.

V and J are TRBV11-3 and TRBJ2-1; D may correspond to TRBD1 or TRBD2 (5 bases each). Germline V gene data show CDR1 as SGHNT and CDR2 as YENEEA. This CDR3 region has 19 residues. V lost 1 base and J 1 base, leaving 20 bases between the germline ends. The CDR3 bases are TGTGCCAGCAGCTTAGTCCCATCTCGTGGGACCGGGTCCTACAATGAGCAGTTCTTC. Protein product: CASSLVPSRGTGSYNEQFF. The full variable domain, with the rest looked up from reference TRBV11-3 and TRBJ2-1, is EAGVVQSPRYKIIEKKQPVAFWCNPISGHNTLYWYLQNLGQGPELLIRYENEEAVDDSQLPKDRFSAERLKGVDSTLKIQPAELGDSAVYLCASSLVPSRGTGSYNEQFFGPGTRLTVL.

The V and J genes are TRBV6-6 and TRBJ2-4, with 7 bases identical to TRBD1. The germline V gene has CDR1 MNHNY and CDR2 SVGAGI (reference sequence). There are 15 residues in the CDR3. V was pared by 5 bases and J by 0 bases, with 4 bases of the junction left unmatched. CDR3 sequence (DNA): TGTGCCAGCAGTCCGGACAGGATAGCCAAAAACATTCAGTACTTC. Its protein is CASSPDRIAKNIQYF.

As DNA, the CDR3 is TGCAGCGTTGAGGTGGGACAGGGGATTTATGGCTACACCTTC. Translating it yields CSVEVGQGIYGYTF. The chain recombines TRBV29-1 with TRBJ1-2, with TRBD1 matching 10 bases. V was pared by 3 bases and J by 5 bases, with 6 bases of the junction left unmatched. In germline, CDR1 is SQVTM, CDR2 ANQGSEA. This CDR3 contains 14 residues.

This clone came up a few times. The rearrangement joins TRBV19 to TRBJ1-1, with D tentatively TRBD1 (5 bases). V gave up 8 bases and J gave up 7 bases, with 14 bases separating them. The CDR3 consists of 12 residues. Germline CDR1 and CDR2: LNHDA and SQIVND (reference sequence). Written as DNA, the CDR3 is TGTGCCAGTCGGGACCGACAAAATGAAGCTTTCTTT. Translating gives CASRDRQNEAFF.

V and J are TRBV11-3 and TRBJ2-7; 8 bases map to TRBD1. Germline CDR1 and CDR2: SGHNT and YENEEA. V lost 5 bases, J lost 0 bases, and 6 bases stayed unmatched. This CDR3 is built from 15 residues. The CDR3 reads CASSPGGTGSYEQYF. For the CDR3, the DNA is TGTGCCAGCAGCCCGGGCGGGACAGGCTCCTACGAGCAGTACTTC.

This clone was picked up a small number of times. The V call is TRBV7-9, the J call TRBJ1-2; unclear D gene. Germline V lookup: CDR1 SEHNR, CDR2 FQNEAQ (reference sequence). This CDR3 is built from 12 residues. Trimming removed 3 bases at V and 6 bases at J, with 8 bases between. Written as DNA, the CDR3 is TGTGCCAGCAGCTTTCACGGGAATGGCTACACCTTC. Translated, it gives CASSFHGNGYTF.

This chain connects TRBV5-1 to TRBJ2-3, with D perhaps given as TRBD1 or TRBD2 (6 bases each). Germline CDR1 is SGHRS and CDR2 is YFSETQ. The CDR3 is 15 amino acids. V dropped 0 bases and J dropped 1 base, with 9 bases sitting between them. In DNA, the CDR3 is TGCGCCAGCAGCTTGGAACGGGGGCGCACAGATACGCAGTATTTT. Amino acid sequence: CASSLERGRTDTQYF.

This clone was seen just once. For the CDR3, the DNA is TGTGCCAGCAGTGATCCCACCGGGGAGCTGTTTTTT. Encoded protein: CASSDPTGELFF. The rearrangement joins TRBV6-4 to TRBJ2-2; no firm D call. CDR1 and CDR2 (germline): MRHNA, SNTAGT. The CDR3 is 12 residues long. V lost 3 bases to trimming and J lost 4 bases, with 3 bases between them.

This chain uses TRBV18 with TRBJ2-1; D might be TRBD2 (6 bases). The CDR3 has 14 amino acids. Trimming shortened V by 1 base and J by 7 bases, and 11 bases separated the two germline ends. Germline CDR1 and CDR2: KGHSH and LQKENI. CDR3 loop: CASSPRGRGNEQFF. The DNA of the CDR3 is TGTGCCAGCTCACCACGGGGTCGGGGGAATGAGCAGTTCTTC.

The chain employs TRBV5-1 and TRBJ1-1; 7 nucleotides line up with TRBD1. V was pared by 1 base and J by 1 base, with 7 bases of the junction left unmatched. Germline CDR1 SGHRS, CDR2 YFSETQ. The CDR3 extends over 16 amino acids. The CDR3, as DNA: TGCGCCAGCAGCTTGCCGTTAACAGGGGCGAACACTGAAGCTTTCTTT. Its protein product is CASSLPLTGANTEAFF. Drawing the rest from reference TRBV5-1 and TRBJ1-1, the complete variable domain is KAGVTQTPRYLIKTRGQQVTLSCSPISGHRSVSWYQQTPGQGLQFLFEYFSETQRNKGNFPGRFSGRQFSNSRSEMNVSTLELGDSALYLCASSLPLTGANTEAFFGQGTRLTVV.

This clone was found a few times. Other DNA sequences of this sample code for an identical CDR3. The chain has TRBV7-8 and TRBJ1-4; a weak D match, TRBD1 (6 bases). The CDR3 has 14 residues. Looked up from germline, CDR1 is SGHVS and CDR2 is FQNEAQ. V lost 5 bases and J 5 bases, leaving 12 bases between the germline ends. The CDR3 here is CASSRGQGNEKLFF. The CDR3 DNA sequence: TGTGCCAGCAGCCGAGGGCAGGGGAATGAAAAACTGTTTTTT.

This rearrangement joins TRBV4-3 to TRBJ2-3, with D unresolved. V was pared by 0 bases and J by 6 bases, with 16 bases between. CDR1 is LGHNA and CDR2 is YSLEER in the germline V gene. The CDR3 sequence is 16 residues long. CDR3 amino acids: CASSQDPDFLGDTQYF. CDR3 coding DNA: TGCGCCAGCAGCCAAGATCCCGACTTCCTAGGGGATACGCAGTATTTT.

This chain joins TRBV18 and TRBJ2-7, with D possibly being TRBD2 (5 bases). The germline V gene encodes CDR1 KGHSH and CDR2 LQKENI. The V end was cut by 2 bases, the J end by 7 bases, with 12 bases between. CDR3 length equals 13 residues. The CDR3 spells CASSPGESGEQYF. In DNA, the CDR3 is TGTGCCAGCTCACCAGGGGAGTCAGGTGAGCAGTACTTC.

This rearrangement joins TRBV6-4 to TRBJ2-1; D is uncertain. Trimming cost V 5 bases and J 16 bases, with 6 bases left between them. Germline CDR1 reads MRHNA; CDR2 reads SNTAGT. The CDR3 extends over 8 amino acids. Written as DNA, the CDR3 is TGTGCCAGCAGTACCCTATTCTTC. This translates into CASSTLFF.

The rearrangement uses TRBV4-3 and TRBJ2-6, with no clear D. Deletions cut 1 base from V and 4 bases from J, with 5 bases between. Germline V gene data show CDR1 as LGHNA and CDR2 as YSLEER. CDR3 length: 14 residues. CDR3 protein: CASSQASGANVLTF. DNA for the CDR3: TGCGCCAGCAGCCAAGCGTCCGGGGCCAACGTCCTGACTTTC.

This chain uses TRBV21-1 with TRBJ1-6; the D call of TRBD1 is as the table states it, not checked on the DNA. TRBV21-1 is noted as a pseudogene. The CDR3 length is 17 residues. The CDR3 sequence is CASSRSRGTTYNSPLHF. The CDR3, as DNA: TGTGCCAGCAGCAGGAGCAGGGGAACAACCTATAATTCACCCCTCCACTTT.

This clone was counted once. The V gene is TRBV11-2, the J gene TRBJ1-2, with D uncertain. Germline V lookup: CDR1 SGHAT, CDR2 FQNNGV. V dropped 6 bases and J dropped 5 bases, with 16 bases sitting between them. CDR3 size: 14 residues. This CDR3 reads CASSPARSPYGYTF. CDR3 nucleotide sequence: TGTGCCAGCAGTCCAGCCCGGAGTCCTTATGGCTACACCTTC.

The rearrangement uses TRBV11-3 and TRBJ2-2; 12 bases match TRBD2. V shed 5 bases and J 7 bases; nucleotides not matched to a gene: 5. This CDR3 contains 15 residues. CDR1 is SGHNT, CDR2 YENEEA, per germline. The CDR3 coding sequence is TGTGCCAGCAGCCGGACTAGCGGGATCGTCGGGGAGCTGTTTTTT. Translation gives CASSRTSGIVGELFF.

The chain has TRBV4-2 and TRBJ2-3; the D is unclear. Trimming cost V 1 base and J 2 bases, with 10 bases left between them. Germline loops: CDR1 LGHNA, CDR2 YNFKEQ. This CDR3 contains 15 residues. CDR3 residues: CASSQGSHYTDTQYF. Written as DNA, the CDR3 is TGTGCCAGCAGCCAAGGATCTCACTACACAGATACGCAGTATTTT.

V and J are TRBV21-1 and TRBJ1-5; the table gives TRBD1 as D, unverified against the DNA. TRBV21-1 is a documented pseudogene. CDR3 length: 17 amino acids. CDR3 sequence (DNA): TGTGCCAGCAGCAAAAAAACAGGACAGGGGTCCAATCAGCCCCAGCATTTT. Amino acids: CASSKKTGQGSNQPQHF.

There are a few counts of this clone. The chain has TRBV2 and TRBJ1-5, with D unresolved. This CDR3 is built from 12 residues. Germline CDR1 reads SNHLY; CDR2 reads FYNNEI. Between the trimmed V and J ends, which lost 5 bases and 7 bases, there was a span of 9 bases. DNA of the CDR3: TGTGCCAGCAGTCGGGTAACCCAGCCCCAGCATTTT. This codes for CASSRVTQPQHF.

V gene TRBV4-3 combines with J gene TRBJ1-2, with no clear D. Germline V CDR1 and CDR2: LGHNA, YSLEER. The CDR3 contains 14 residues. The ends were cut back, 0 bases at V and 5 bases at J, with 10 bases in the middle. CDR3 in amino acids: CASSQEVARYGYTF. Written as DNA, the CDR3 is TGCGCCAGCAGCCAAGAAGTGGCAAGATATGGCTACACCTTC.

The CDR3 loop is CASSLATSGATQYF. The CDR3 nucleotides are TGTGCCAGCAGCTTGGCCACTAGCGGGGCGACCCAGTACTTC. The chain couples TRBV5-8 to TRBJ2-5; 10 bases line up with TRBD2. Germline V gene sequence: CDR1 SGHTS, CDR2 YDEGEE. The CDR3 spans 14 residues. With 0 bases clipped from V and 7 bases from J, the junction kept 3 bases outside the gene matches. Using reference TRBV5-8 and TRBJ2-5 for the parts outside the CDR3, the full variable domain is EAGVTQSPTHLIKTRGQQATLRCSPISGHTSVYWYQQALGLGLQFLLWYDEGEERNRGNFPPRFSGRQFPNYSSELNVNALELEDSALYLCASSLATSGATQYFGPGTRLLVL.